The rows below give T cell receptor beta chains drawn from one sample of a study of tumor-infiltrating lymphocytes in localized non-small cell lung cancer. The method was immunoSEQ multiplex PCR; TCRdb's version includes in-frame clones alone and lacks a portion of them. This table has thousands of clones, around 77% appearing once. Sequenced sample: lung tumor tissue. The receptors were sampled from a human donor with non-small cell lung cancer. The CDR3 runs from the conserved cysteine through the conserved F or W. The D gene is left open where the match is weak. Clone sizes are given selectively: once, few, many, or a class where the clone is expanded.

>TRBV7-8|TRBJ2-7|-|-|14
TGTGCCAGCAGCTTGAGTGCCCATTTCGGCGAGCAGTACTTC
CASSLSAHFGEQYF
>TRBV10-1|TRBJ1-5|-|-|22
TGCGCCAGCAGTGAGCCTCAATCCCCCTGTACCGAGCTATCTGATAGCAATCAGCCCCAGCATTTT
CASSEPQSPCTELSDSNQPQHF
>TRBV9|TRBJ2-3|-|-|14
TGTGCCAGCAGCGTAGCCGCGGGCACAGGTACGCAGTATTTT
CASSVAAGTGTQYF
>TRBV6-5|TRBJ1-4|-|-|15
TGTGCCAGCAGTTACTCAGGGGGGATGAGAGAAAAACTGTTTTTT
CASSYSGGMREKLFF
>TRBV10-2|TRBJ1-2|-|-|16
TGCGCCAGCAGTCGGGAGGCGCAGGGGTTAGCTAATGGCTACACCTTC
CASSREAQGLANGYTF
>TRBV10-3|TRBJ1-1|-|-|13
TGTGCCATCAGTGAAAATAAGGGGTCTGAAGCTTTCTTT
CAISENKGSEAFF
>TRBV27|TRBJ2-7|-|few|15
TGTGCCAGCAGTCCCTTCGACGGTCCGGTTGATGAGCAGTACTTC
CASSPFDGPVDEQYF
>TRBV11-2|TRBJ1-1|-|few|15
TGTGCCAGCACACTGAATTTGGGCTATGACACTGAAGCTTTCTTT
CASTLNLGYDTEAFF
>TRBV7-2|TRBJ1-1|-|-|12
TGTGCCAGCAGCTTTTACACGGCTGAAGCTTTCTTT
CASSFYTAEAFF
>TRBV15|TRBJ2-7|-|few|11
TGTGCCACCAGCAGAGGCTACGAGCAGTACTTC
CATSRGYEQYF
>TRBV5-1|TRBJ1-1|TRBD1|-|15
TGCGCCAGCAGCTTGGGGGACAGGAAGAACACTGAAGCTTTCTTT
CASSLGDRKNTEAFF
>TRBV7-3|TRBJ1-1|-|-|14
TGTGCCAGCAGTTTAGGGCCACGAGGGACTGAAGCTTTCTTT
CASSLGPRGTEAFF
>TRBV5-6|TRBJ2-5|-|-|14
TGTGCCAGCAGCTCGCAAATGGTCCAAGAGACCCAGTACTTC
CASSSQMVQETQYF
>TRBV10-1|TRBJ1-1|-|-|14
TGCGCCAGCAGCGATCCTGGCTCGGACACTGAAGCTTTCTTT
CASSDPGSDTEAFF
>TRBV5-1|TRBJ1-5|TRBD1|-|15
TGCGCCAGCAGCGAGGGGACAGGGAGCAATCAGCCCCAGCATTTT
CASSEGTGSNQPQHF
>TRBV30|TRBJ2-3|-|few|12
TGTGCCTGGAGTTACAGGCGGGATACGCAGTATTTT
CAWSYRRDTQYF
>TRBV7-9|TRBJ1-3|-|once|17
TGTGCCAGCAGCTCATACCGGGACGCCGGCTCTGGAAACACCATATATTTT
CASSSYRDAGSGNTIYF
>TRBV27|TRBJ2-6|TRBD1|-|19
TGTGCCAGCAGTCCGACAGGGGGCTGGGGTTCCTCTGGGGCCAACGTCCTGACTTTC
CASSPTGGWGSSGANVLTF
>TRBV30|TRBJ1-2|-|-|14
TGTGCCTGGGAACGTCGCGACAGAGGCTATGGCTACACCTTC
CAWERRDRGYGYTF
>TRBV29-1|TRBJ2-5|-|-|12
TGCAGCGTTGAAGGACTGGAAGAGACCCAGTACTTC
CSVEGLEETQYF
>TRBV9|TRBJ1-2|TRBD1|-|15
TGTGCCAGCAGCGTAGATCACAGGGGTGGAGGAGGCTACACCTTC
CASSVDHRGGGGYTF
>TRBV2|TRBJ2-3|-|-|13
TGTGCCAGCAGGGGGAGGGGGAAGGATACGCAGTATTTT
CASRGRGKDTQYF
>TRBV1|TRBJ2-7|-|-|19
TGCACCAGCAGCCAAGAAGGGCTAGCGGGAGCCCCCTGCCGCTACGAGCAGTACTTC
CTSSQEGLAGAPCRYEQYF
>TRBV5-4|TRBJ2-5|TRBD2|-|16
TGTGCCAGCAGCTTGGTTACGGGAGGCCGGGGGGAGACCCAGTACTTC
CASSLVTGGRGETQYF
>TRBV5-8|TRBJ1-2|-|-|15
TGTGCCAGCAGTCCTGACGGGGGTACTAACTATGGCTACACCTTC
CASSPDGGTNYGYTF
>TRBV28|TRBJ1-6|-|once|12
TGTGCCAGCAGACCCGCGGCTTCACCCCTCCACTTT
CASRPAASPLHF
>TRBV19|TRBJ2-1|TRBD1|-|12
TGTGCCAGTAGTTTACAGGGGAATGAGCAGTTCTTC
CASSLQGNEQFF
>TRBV5-8|TRBJ1-2|-|-|14
TGTGCCAGCAGCCCGGGCTGGAGCACCTATGGCTACACCTTC
CASSPGWSTYGYTF
>TRBV9|TRBJ1-5|-|few|16
TGTGCCAGCAGCGTAGGAGGGGACTCTCGCAATCAGCCCCAGCATTTT
CASSVGGDSRNQPQHF
>TRBV2|TRBJ2-7|TRBD1|-|13
TGTGCCACTACAGGTGGGACAGGGTACGAGCAGTACTTC
CATTGGTGYEQYF
>TRBV11-2|TRBJ2-2|-|-|14
TGTGCCAGCAGCTTGCAAACTGCGGGCGGGGAGCTGTTTTTT
CASSLQTAGGELFF
>TRBV6-1|TRBJ1-2|-|-|13
TGTGCCGGGGAGGACAGTGCCAACTATGGCTACACCTTC
CAGEDSANYGYTF
>TRBV9|TRBJ2-7|-|-|15
TGTGCCAGCAGCGTAGGGGGGCAGGGATTCCACGAGCAGTACTTC
CASSVGGQGFHEQYF
>TRBV14|TRBJ1-3|-|-|15
TGTGCCAGCAGTTTGGACGAGGCCTCTGGAAACACCATATATTTT
CASSLDEASGNTIYF
>TRBV6-5|TRBJ2-5|-|-|15
TGTGCCAGCACACCCAGTGGGGGCGCAATAGAGACCCAGTACTTC
CASTPSGGAIETQYF
>TRBV10-3|TRBJ2-7|TRBD2|-|15
TGTGCCATCAGGGGGACTAGCGGGGATGTCTACGAGCAGTACTTC
CAIRGTSGDVYEQYF
>TRBV25-1|TRBJ2-2|-|-|13
TGTGCCAGCAGTGAATTGCGCACCGGGGAGCTGTTTTTT
CASSELRTGELFF
>TRBV27|TRBJ2-1|-|-|12
TGTGCCAGCAGTCAGTCCTACAATGAGCAGTTCTTC
CASSQSYNEQFF
>TRBV11-2|TRBJ1-2|TRBD1|-|13
TGTGCCAGCAGTCTGGACAGGTCTGGGGGCTACACCTTC
CASSLDRSGGYTF
>TRBV15|TRBJ1-2|-|once|15
TGTGCCACCAGCAGGTACGACCCGACTTCATATGGCTACACCTTC
CATSRYDPTSYGYTF
>TRBV7-8|TRBJ1-1|-|once|12
TGTGCCAGCAGCCCAGGGTTTAGTGAAGCTTTCTTT
CASSPGFSEAFF
>TRBV30|TRBJ1-2|TRBD1|-|13
TGTGCCTGGAAGGCAGGGGGCGGCTATGGCTACACCTTC
CAWKAGGGYGYTF
>TRBV20-1|TRBJ1-2|TRBD1|-|11
TGCAGTGCTGGGGGGACAGATGGCTACACCTTC
CSAGGTDGYTF
>TRBV7-9|TRBJ1-6|TRBD1|-|14
TGTGCCAGCAGCGACGGGACAGGGGGCTCACCCCTCCACTTT
CASSDGTGGSPLHF
>TRBV19|TRBJ1-1|-|-|16
TGTGCCAGTAGTATAAACCATCTTAGAGTCTTGGAGGAAGCTTTCTTT
CASSINHLRVLEEAFF
>TRBV25-1|TRBJ2-2|TRBD2|few|15
TGTGCCAGCAGTTTAGCGGGACTGAACACCGGGGAGCTGTTTTTT
CASSLAGLNTGELFF
>TRBV7-9|TRBJ1-2|-|-|14
TGTGCCAGCAGCTTAGCGCAGGCAGGGGCTGGCTACACCTTC
CASSLAQAGAGYTF
>TRBV5-1|TRBJ1-1|-|medium-sized|13
TGCGCCAGCAGCTTGGATTCGCAGCTTGAAGCTTTCTTT
CASSLDSQLEAFF
>TRBV29-1|TRBJ2-2|-|-|15
TGCAGCGTTGAACGAGACTATTCGAACACCGGGGAGCTGTTTTTT
CSVERDYSNTGELFF
>TRBV10-2|TRBJ2-1|-|once|16
TGCGCCAGCAGGCAGTGGGCAGACAGCTCCTACAATGAGCAGTTCTTC
CASRQWADSSYNEQFF
>TRBV27|TRBJ1-2|-|-|13
TGTGCCAGCAGAGAGGTAGGGAACTATGGCTACACCTTC
CASREVGNYGYTF
>TRBV4-2|TRBJ1-5|-|few|13
TGTGCCAGCAGCCAAGATCCAGGACAGCCCCAGCATTTT
CASSQDPGQPQHF
>TRBV1|TRBJ2-7|-|-|17
TGCACCAGCAGCCAACCCCGAACACACAGGGCCCTCTACGAGCAGTACTTC
CTSSQPRTHRALYEQYF
>TRBV11-2|TRBJ2-7|-|-|15
TGTGCCAGCAGTTCTGTAAGGGGGGGGCCCTACGAGCAGTACTTC
CASSSVRGGPYEQYF
>TRBV5-6|TRBJ2-1|-|once|16
TGTGCCAGCAGCCCCCCCCTCGGGATCTCCTACAATGAGCAGTTCTTC
CASSPPLGISYNEQFF
>TRBV7-6|TRBJ2-1|-|-|14
TGTGCCAGCAGCTTAGCGGGAGATCACAATGAGCAGTTCTTC
CASSLAGDHNEQFF
>TRBV6-5|TRBJ1-1|-|few|13
TGTGCCAGCAGTTATCCAGGGAACACTGAAGCTTTCTTT
CASSYPGNTEAFF
>TRBV11-2|TRBJ1-2|-|-|15
TGTGCCAGCAGCTTAGGGTTCGCTACTAACTATGGCTACACCTTC
CASSLGFATNYGYTF
>TRBV18|TRBJ2-7|-|-|11
TGTGCCAGCTCACCGGCCTACGAGCAGTACTTC
CASSPAYEQYF